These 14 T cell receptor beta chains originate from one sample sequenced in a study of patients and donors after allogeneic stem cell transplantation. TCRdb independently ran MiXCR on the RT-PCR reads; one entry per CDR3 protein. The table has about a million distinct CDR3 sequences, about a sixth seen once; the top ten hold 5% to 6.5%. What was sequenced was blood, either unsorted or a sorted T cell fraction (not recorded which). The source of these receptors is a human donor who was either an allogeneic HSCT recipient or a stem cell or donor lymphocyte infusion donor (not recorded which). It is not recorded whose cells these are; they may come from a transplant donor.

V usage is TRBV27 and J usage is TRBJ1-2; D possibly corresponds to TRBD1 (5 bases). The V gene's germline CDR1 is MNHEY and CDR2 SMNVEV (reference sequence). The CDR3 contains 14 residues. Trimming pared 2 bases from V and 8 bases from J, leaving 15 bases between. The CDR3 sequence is CASSLIPNWDGYTF. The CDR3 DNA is TGTGCCAGCAGTTTAATACCTAACTGGGACGGCTACACCTTC.

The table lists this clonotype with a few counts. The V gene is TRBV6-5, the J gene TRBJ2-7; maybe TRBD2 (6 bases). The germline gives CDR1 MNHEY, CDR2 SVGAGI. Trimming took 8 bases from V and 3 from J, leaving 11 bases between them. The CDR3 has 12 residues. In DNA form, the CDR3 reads TGTGCCAGCCGGGCTAGCGTCTACGAGCAGTACTTC. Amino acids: CASRASVYEQYF.

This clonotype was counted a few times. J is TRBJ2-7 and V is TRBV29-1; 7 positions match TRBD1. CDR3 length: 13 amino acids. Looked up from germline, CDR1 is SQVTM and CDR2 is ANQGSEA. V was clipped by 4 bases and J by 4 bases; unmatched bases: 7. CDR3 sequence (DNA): TGCAGCGTTGGACGGGACAGCTCATACGAGCAGTACTTC. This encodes CSVGRDSSYEQYF.

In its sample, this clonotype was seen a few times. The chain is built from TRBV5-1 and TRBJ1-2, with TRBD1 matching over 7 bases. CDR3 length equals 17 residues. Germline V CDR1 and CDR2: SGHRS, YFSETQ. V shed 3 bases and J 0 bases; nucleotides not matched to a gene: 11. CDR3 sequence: CASSSFPRDSSNYGYTF. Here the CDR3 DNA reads TGCGCCAGCAGCTCGTTCCCCCGGGACAGCTCTAACTATGGCTACACCTTC.

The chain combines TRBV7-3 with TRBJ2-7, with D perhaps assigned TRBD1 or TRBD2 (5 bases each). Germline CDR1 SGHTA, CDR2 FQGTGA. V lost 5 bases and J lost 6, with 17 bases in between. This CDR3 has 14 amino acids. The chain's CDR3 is CASSPIGAGGEQYF. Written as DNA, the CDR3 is TGTGCCAGCAGCCCCATTGGGGCAGGAGGCGAGCAGTACTTC.

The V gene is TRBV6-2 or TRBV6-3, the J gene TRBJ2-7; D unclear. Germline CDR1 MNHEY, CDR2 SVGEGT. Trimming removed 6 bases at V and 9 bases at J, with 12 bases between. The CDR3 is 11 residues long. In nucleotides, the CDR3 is TGTGCCAGCAGCCCCGGATCGGGGCAGTACTTC. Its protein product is CASSPGSGQYF.

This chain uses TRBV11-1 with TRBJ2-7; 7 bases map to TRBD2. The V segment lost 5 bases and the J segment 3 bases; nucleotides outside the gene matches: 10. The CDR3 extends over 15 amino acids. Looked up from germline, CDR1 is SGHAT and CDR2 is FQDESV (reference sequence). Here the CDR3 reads CASSPTGRGNYEQYF. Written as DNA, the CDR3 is TGTGCCAGCAGCCCTACTGGGCGGGGGAACTACGAGCAGTACTTC.

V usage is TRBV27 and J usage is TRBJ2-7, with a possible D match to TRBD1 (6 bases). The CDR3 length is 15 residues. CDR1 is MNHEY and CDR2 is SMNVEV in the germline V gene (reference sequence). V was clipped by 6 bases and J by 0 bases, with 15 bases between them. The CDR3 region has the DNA TGTGCCAGCAGCCTCCTAAGACAGGACTCCTACGAGCAGTACTTC. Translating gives CASSLLRQDSYEQYF.

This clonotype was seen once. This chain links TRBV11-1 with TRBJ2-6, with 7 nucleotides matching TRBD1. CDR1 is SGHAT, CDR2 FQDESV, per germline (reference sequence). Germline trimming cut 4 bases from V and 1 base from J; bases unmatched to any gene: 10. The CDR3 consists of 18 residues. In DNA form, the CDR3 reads TGTGCCAGCAGCTCCCCCCGGGACAGCGGTTCTGGGGCCAACGTCCTGACTTTC. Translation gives CASSSPRDSGSGANVLTF.

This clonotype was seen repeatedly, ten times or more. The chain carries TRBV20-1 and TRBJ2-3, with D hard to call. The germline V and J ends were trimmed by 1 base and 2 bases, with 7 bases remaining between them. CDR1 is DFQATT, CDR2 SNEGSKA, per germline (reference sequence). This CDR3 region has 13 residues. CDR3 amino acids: CSARGISTDTQYF. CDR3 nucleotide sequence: TGCAGTGCTAGAGGAATCTCCACAGATACGCAGTATTTT.

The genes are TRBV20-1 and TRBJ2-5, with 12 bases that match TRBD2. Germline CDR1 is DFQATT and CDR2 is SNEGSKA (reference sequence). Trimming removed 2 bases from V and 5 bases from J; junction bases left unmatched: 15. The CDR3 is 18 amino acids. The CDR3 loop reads CSARQSSGRATVRETQYF. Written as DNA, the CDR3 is TGCAGTGCTAGACAATCTAGCGGGAGGGCCACGGTGCGGGAGACCCAGTACTTC.

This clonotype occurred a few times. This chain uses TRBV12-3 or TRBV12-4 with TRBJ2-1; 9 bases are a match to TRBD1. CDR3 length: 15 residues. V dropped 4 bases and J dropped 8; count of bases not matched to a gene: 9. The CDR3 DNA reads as TGTGCCAGCAGTTCGCCAACAGGGGGCATTTATGAGCAGTTCTTC. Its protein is CASSSPTGGIYEQFF.

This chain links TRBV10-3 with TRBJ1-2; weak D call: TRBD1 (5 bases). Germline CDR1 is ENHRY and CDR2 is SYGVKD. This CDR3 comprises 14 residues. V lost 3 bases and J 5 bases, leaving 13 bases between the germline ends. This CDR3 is CAISDREGAYGYTF. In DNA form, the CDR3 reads TGTGCCATCAGTGATCGGGAAGGGGCATATGGCTACACCTTC.

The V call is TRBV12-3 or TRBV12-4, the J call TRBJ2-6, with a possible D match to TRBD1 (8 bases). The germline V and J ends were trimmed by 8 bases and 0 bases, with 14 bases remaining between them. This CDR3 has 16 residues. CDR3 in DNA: TGTGCCAGCGACACAGGGGGGGTCTCTGGGGCCAACGTCCTGACTTTC. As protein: CASDTGGVSGANVLTF.